The clone carrying this T cell receptor beta chain was counted between two and nine times. What it binds is not known. The data belong to a study of tumor-infiltrating lymphocytes in primary liver carcinoma. For the study at large: Every patient in the cohort had a primary liver carcinoma. That carcinoma was treated by surgical resection. The tumors ranged from about 4 to 10 cm across and fell within stage T1-T3 N0M0. Study-wide points: Unsorted bulk processing meant the study did not compare CD4+ and CD8+ repertoires. Blood had a significantly lower top-250-clone fraction than tumors did (p = 0.039).

CDR3 length: 14 amino acids. Deletions cut 6 bases from V and 4 bases from J, with 16 bases between. Germline V gene lookup returns CDR1 MNHEY and CDR2 SVGEGT. The researchers produced TCR beta cDNA from approximately 0.45 ug total RNA with a constant-region primer. Generation of the TCR beta libraries relied on three nested multiplex PCR rounds using slightly modified ARM-PCR. Amplification in the first two PCR rounds was performed using TRBV1-TRBV30 forward primers and a C-beta reverse primer for 10 cycles each. TCRdb re-derived calls from the multiplex PCR reads in MiXCR, one entry per CDR3 protein. This sample yields 320,000 or so distinct CDR3 sequences, of which approximately 60% are seen a single time; roughly 9% belongs to the top ten. Blood RNA came from unsorted whole blood; germline DNA was also extracted.

Sequenced material: peripheral blood. J is TRBJ2-7 and V is TRBV6-2 or TRBV6-3; D might be TRBD1 (6 bases). The clonotype originates from a man in his forties with primary liver carcinoma and hepatitis B virus infection. CDR3 nucleotide sequence: TGTGCCAGCAGCTCCGGGACATTGATGTACGAGCAGTACTTC. Amino acid sequence: CASSSGTLMYEQYF.